This T cell receptor beta chain was sequenced during a study of shared clonotypes between healthy human individuals. With respect to this clone: The antigen is unknown.

Broader study findings: With few donors, the genetic and exposure-history diversity represented was limited.

The authors distributed each subset's genomic DNA evenly over several immunoSEQ plates. Only in-frame clones appear in the TCRdb table, and some are missing; sequencing was by immunoSEQ multiplex PCR. The sample lists 530,000 or so clones; nearly 80% were seen once. The study enrolled healthy HIV-negative adults without recent acute infections or vaccinations as donors. Genomic DNA for unsorted samples, which was extracted with the QIAamp DNA Blood Mini kit, came from about 83 million PBMCs. The sequenced sample was PBMCs. This TCR came from a woman in her 40s in good health. Some clones in this sample may be carry-over from other donors' samples.

The CDR3 spells CASSLGAGRYTGELFF. The CDR3, as DNA: TGTGCCAGCAGCTTGGGGGCCGGGAGGTACACCGGGGAGCTGTTTTTT. The rearrangement joins TRBV7-3 to TRBJ2-2; D perhaps matches TRBD2 (7 bases). Germline CDR1 is SGHTA and CDR2 is FQGTGA. Trimming removed 3 bases from V and 3 bases from J, with 14 bases in between. The CDR3 length is 16 residues.